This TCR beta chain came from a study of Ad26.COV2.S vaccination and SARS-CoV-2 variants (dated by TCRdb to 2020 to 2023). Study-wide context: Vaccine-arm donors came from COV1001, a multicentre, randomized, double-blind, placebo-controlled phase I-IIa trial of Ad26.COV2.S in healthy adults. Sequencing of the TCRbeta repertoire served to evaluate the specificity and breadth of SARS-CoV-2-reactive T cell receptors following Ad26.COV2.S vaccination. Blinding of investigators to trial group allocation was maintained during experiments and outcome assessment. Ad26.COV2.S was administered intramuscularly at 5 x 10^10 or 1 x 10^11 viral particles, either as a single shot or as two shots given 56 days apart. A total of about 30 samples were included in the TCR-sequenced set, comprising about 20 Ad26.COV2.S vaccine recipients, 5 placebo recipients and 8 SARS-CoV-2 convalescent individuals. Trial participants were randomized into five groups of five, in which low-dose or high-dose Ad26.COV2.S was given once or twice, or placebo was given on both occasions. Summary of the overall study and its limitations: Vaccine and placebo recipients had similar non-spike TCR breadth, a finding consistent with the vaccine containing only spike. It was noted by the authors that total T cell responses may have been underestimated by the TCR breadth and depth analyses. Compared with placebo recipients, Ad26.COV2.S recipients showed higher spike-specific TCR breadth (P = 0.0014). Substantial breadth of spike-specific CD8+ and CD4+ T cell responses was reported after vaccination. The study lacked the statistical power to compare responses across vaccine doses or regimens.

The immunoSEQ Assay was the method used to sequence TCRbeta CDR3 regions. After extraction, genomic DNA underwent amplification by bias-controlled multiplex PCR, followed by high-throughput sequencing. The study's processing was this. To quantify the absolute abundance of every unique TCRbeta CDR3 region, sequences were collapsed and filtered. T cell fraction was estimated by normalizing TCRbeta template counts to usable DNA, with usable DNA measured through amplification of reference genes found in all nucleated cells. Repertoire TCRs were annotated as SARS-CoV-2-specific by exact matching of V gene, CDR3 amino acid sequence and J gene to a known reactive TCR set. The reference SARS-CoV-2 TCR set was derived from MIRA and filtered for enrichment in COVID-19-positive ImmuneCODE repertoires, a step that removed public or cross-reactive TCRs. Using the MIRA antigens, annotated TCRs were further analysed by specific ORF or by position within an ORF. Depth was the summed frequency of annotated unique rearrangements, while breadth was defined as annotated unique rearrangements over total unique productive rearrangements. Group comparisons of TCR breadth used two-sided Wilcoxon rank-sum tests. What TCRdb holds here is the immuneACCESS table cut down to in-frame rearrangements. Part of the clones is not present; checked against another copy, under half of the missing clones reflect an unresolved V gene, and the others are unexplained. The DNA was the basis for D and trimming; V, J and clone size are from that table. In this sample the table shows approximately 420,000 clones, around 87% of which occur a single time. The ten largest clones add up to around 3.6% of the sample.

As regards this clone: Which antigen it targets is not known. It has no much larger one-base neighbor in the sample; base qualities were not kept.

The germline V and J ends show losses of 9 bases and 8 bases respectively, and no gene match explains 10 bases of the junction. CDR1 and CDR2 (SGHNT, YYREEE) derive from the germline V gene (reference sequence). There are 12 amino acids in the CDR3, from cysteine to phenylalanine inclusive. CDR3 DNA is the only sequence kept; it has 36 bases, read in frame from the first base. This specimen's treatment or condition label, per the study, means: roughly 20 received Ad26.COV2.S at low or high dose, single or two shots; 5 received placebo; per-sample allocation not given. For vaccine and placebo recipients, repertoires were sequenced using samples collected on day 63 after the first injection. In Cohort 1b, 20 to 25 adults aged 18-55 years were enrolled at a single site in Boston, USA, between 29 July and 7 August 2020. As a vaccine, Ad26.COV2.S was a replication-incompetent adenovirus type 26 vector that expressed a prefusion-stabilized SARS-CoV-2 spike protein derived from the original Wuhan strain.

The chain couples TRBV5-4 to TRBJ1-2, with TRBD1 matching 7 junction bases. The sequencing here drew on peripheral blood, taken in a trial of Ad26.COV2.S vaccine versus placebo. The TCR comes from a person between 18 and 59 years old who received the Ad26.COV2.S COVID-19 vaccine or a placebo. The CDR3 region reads CAINRGGGGYTF. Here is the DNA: TGTGCCATAAACAGGGGTGGAGGGGGCTACACCTTC.